The table lists the clone carrying this TCR beta chain with a count of one. Profiled with immunoSEQ multiplex PCR; TCRdb holds only in-frame clones, not every one. The sample shows roughly 200,000 clones, around 84% of them seen only once. While infection was still active, Seattle patients were enrolled and then followed longitudinally. The sample belongs to a study of blood T cell repertoires in COVID-19. Looking at the study overall: In each case, the material was cDNA or gDNA derived from T cells, B-cell-depleted T cells, or PBMCs.

The sequenced material came from peripheral blood. The source of this sequence is a woman at least 80 years old with COVID-19, enrolled during active disease.

The CDR3 DNA is TGTGCCAGCAGCGGCAGCAAGGGACAGGACTTTGCAACTAATGAAAAACTGTTTTTT. Its protein is CASSGSKGQDFATNEKLFF. J is TRBJ1-4 and V is TRBV3-1 (or the pseudogene TRBV3-2); 8 nucleotides match TRBD1. Trimming at V came to 5 bases and at J to 0 bases, leaving 14 bases not matched to a gene. Looked up from germline, CDR1 is LGHDT and CDR2 is YNNKEL (reference sequence). The CDR3 has 19 residues.